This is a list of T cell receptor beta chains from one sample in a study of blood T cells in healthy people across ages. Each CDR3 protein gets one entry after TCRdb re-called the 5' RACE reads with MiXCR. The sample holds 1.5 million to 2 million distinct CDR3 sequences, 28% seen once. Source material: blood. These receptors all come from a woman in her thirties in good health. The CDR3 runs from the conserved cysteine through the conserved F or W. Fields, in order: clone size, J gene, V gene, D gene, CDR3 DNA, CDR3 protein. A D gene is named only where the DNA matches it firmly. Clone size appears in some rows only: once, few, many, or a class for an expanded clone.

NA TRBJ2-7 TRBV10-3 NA TGTGCCAGGGCGAGTAGCGACGAGCAGTACTTC CARASSDEQYF
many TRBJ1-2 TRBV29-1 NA TGCAGCGTTGACGGGCCAAACTATGGCTACACCTTC CSVDGPNYGYTF
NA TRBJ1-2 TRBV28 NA TGTGCCAGCAGTTTCCCCTCGGGAGGTCACTATGGCTACACCTTC CASSFPSGGHYGYTF
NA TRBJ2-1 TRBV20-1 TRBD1 TGCAGTGCCGATGGACAGGGGTCCTACAATGAGCAGTTCTTC CSADGQGSYNEQFF
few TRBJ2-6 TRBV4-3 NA TGCGCCAGCAGGCCTACGGTAGGGGGTTCTGGGGCCAACGTCCTGACTTTC CASRPTVGGSGANVLTF
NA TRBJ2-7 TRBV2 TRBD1 TGTGCCAGCACTCAGGACAGGTCCTACGAGCAGTACTTC CASTQDRSYEQYF
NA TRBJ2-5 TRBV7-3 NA TGTGCCAGCAGCAAAGACAGTCTAGGAGAGCAGTACTTC CASSKDSLGEQYF
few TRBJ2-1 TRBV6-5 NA TGTACCAGCGCTCGGGTCCGGAATGAGCAGTTCTTC CTSARVRNEQFF
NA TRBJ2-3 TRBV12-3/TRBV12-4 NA TGTTCCAGCAGTTCCAGGGTAATAGTTGGAGATACGCAGTATTTT CSSSSRVIVGDTQYF
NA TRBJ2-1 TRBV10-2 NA TGCGCCAGCAGGCAGTTCGGTGAGCAGTTCTTC CASRQFGEQFF